This paragraph reports one T cell receptor beta chain. The data originate from a study of CD8+ T cells in alopecia areata. RNA extraction was followed by reverse transcription into cDNA, which acted as the sequencing template. This table comes from immunoSEQ multiplex PCR, and its TCRdb copy is limited to in-frame clones, with some not included. This table holds roughly 120,000 clones, 50% to 55% found once. Treatment specified: oral pan-JAK inhibitor, 5-10 mg twice daily. The length of the CDR3 is 12 residues. Germline CDR1 is SGHTA and CDR2 is FQGNSA. V lost 2 bases, J lost 4 bases, and 3 bases lay in between.

The source of this sequence is a human donor with alopecia areata. Sequenced material: CD4+ T cells sorted from blood, taken at week 4, from a patient treated with tofacitinib. The chain carries TRBV7-2 and TRBJ1-3, with unresolved D. The CDR3 reads CASSLIGNTIYF. For the CDR3, the DNA is TGTGCCAGCAGCTTAATCGGAAACACCATATATTTT.